The 8 T cell receptor beta chains below were found in one sample sequenced in a study of CD8+ T cells in alopecia areata. In each case, RNA was isolated and then reverse transcribed into cDNA as the sequencing template. The table came from immunoSEQ multiplex PCR; TCRdb's copy has only in-frame clones and leaves some out. The sample shows about 180,000 clones, 53% of them seen only once. Treatment specified: oral pan-JAK inhibitor, 5-10 mg twice daily. The material sequenced was CD8+ T cells sorted from blood, taken at week 24, from a patient treated with tofacitinib. The receptors originated from a human donor with alopecia areata.

The chain carries TRBV6-5 and TRBJ1-2; D possibly corresponds to TRBD1 (5 bases). The CDR3 is 13 residues long. Looked up from germline, CDR1 is MNHEY and CDR2 is SVGAGI. V was pared by 8 bases and J by 6 bases, with 16 bases between. In DNA form, the CDR3 reads TGTGCCAGCGGGACGTCCAACGTCAATGGCTACACCTTC. As protein: CASGTSNVNGYTF.

The table lists this clone with a few counts. The chain has TRBV13 and TRBJ1-1; D gene ambiguous. Germline lookup yields CDR1 PRHDT and CDR2 FYEKMQ (reference sequence). The germline V and J ends were trimmed by 3 bases and 3 bases, with 8 bases remaining between them. The CDR3 loop spans 13 amino acids. The CDR3 bases are TGTGCCAGCAGCTTGGGTACCGACACTGAAGCTTTCTTT. This gives the protein CASSLGTDTEAFF.

The chain employs TRBV7-2 and TRBJ2-5, with 8 bases fitting TRBD1. V shed 5 bases and J 5 bases; nucleotides not matched to a gene: 13. Germline V gene data show CDR1 as SGHTA and CDR2 as FQGNSA. This CDR3 is built from 16 residues. The CDR3 DNA is TGTGCCAGCAGCGCAAGTACAGGGGGGATTGGGGAGACCCAGTACTTC. Amino acid sequence: CASSASTGGIGETQYF.

The chain couples TRBV4-3 to TRBJ2-1; 7 bases match TRBD2. V gave up 0 bases and J gave up 10 bases; unmatched junction bases: 3. Germline V gene lookup returns CDR1 LGHNA and CDR2 YSLEER. The CDR3 contains 13 residues. CDR3 nucleotide sequence: TGCGCCAGCAGCCAAGATAGAGCGGGGGAGCAGTTCTTC. As protein: CASSQDRAGEQFF.

The J gene is TRBJ1-2, the V gene TRBV9, with 7 positions matching TRBD1. Germline CDR1 and CDR2: SGDLS and YYNGEE. This CDR3 spans 14 amino acids. The V gene end was trimmed by 3 bases and the J gene end by 3 bases; junction bases not matched to a gene: 5. CDR3 DNA: TGTGCCAGCAGCGCCCGGGACAGCTACTATGGCTACACCTTC. Translated: CASSARDSYYGYTF. Looking up the rest from reference TRBV9 and TRBJ1-2 gives the full variable domain: DSGVTQTPKHLITATGQRVTLRCSPRSGDLSVYWYQQSLDQGLQFLIQYYNGEERAKGNILERFSAQQFPDLHSELNLSSLELGDSALYFCASSARDSYYGYTFGSGTRLTVV.

The chain links TRBV10-3 to TRBJ1-1, with no clear D. Germline values: CDR1 ENHRY, CDR2 SYGVKD. Deletions cut 2 bases from V and 4 bases from J, with 8 bases between. This CDR3 comprises 13 residues. CDR3 sequence reads: CAISEGSGTEAFF. DNA of the CDR3: TGTGCCATCAGTGAGGGTTCAGGCACTGAAGCTTTCTTT.

This clone appeared a few times. This chain joins TRBV23-1 and TRBJ2-7; TRBD1 agrees at 7 bases. TRBV23-1 qualifies as an ORF whose function is uncertain. This CDR3 is built from 13 residues. J lost 11 bases, V lost 3 bases, and 10 bases had no gene match. The CDR3 sequence is CASSQRVTGTEYF. The CDR3 nucleotides are TGCGCCAGCAGTCAGCGGGTGACAGGGACCGAGTACTTC.

The genes are TRBV27 and TRBJ2-1, with unresolved D. The V end lost 5 bases, the J end lost 0 bases, and 11 bases lay between the germline ends. Germline lookup yields CDR1 MNHEY and CDR2 SMNVEV (reference sequence). This CDR3 has 15 amino acids. The chain's CDR3 is CASSPTFSSYNEQFF. In nucleotides, the CDR3 is TGTGCCAGCAGTCCAACTTTCAGCTCCTACAATGAGCAGTTCTTC.